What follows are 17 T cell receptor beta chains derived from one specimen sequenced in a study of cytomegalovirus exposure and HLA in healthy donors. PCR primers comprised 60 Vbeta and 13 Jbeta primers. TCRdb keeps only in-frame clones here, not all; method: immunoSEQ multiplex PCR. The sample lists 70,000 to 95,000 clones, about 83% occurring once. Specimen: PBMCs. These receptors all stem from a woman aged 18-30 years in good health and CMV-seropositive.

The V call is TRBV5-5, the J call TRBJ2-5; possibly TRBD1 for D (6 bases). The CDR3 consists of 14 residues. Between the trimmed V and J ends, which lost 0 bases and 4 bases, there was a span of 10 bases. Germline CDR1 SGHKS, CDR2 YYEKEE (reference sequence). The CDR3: CASSLAGTPETQYF. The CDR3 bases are TGTGCCAGCAGCTTGGCGGGGACACCAGAGACCCAGTACTTC.

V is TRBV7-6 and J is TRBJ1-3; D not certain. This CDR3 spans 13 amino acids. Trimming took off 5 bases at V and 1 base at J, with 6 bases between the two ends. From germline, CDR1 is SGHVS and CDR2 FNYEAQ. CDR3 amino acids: CASSPSSGNTIYF. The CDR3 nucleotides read TGTGCCAGCAGCCCTTCGTCTGGAAACACCATATATTTT.

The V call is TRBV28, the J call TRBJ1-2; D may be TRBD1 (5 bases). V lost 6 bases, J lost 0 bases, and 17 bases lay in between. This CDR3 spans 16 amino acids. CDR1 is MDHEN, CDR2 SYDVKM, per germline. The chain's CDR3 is CASSTATGHTNYGYTF. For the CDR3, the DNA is TGTGCCAGCAGCACTGCAACAGGACACACTAACTATGGCTACACCTTC.

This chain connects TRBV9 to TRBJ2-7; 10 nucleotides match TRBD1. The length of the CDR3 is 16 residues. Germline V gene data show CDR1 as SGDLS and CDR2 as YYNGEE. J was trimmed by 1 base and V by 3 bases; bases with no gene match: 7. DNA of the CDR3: TGTGCCAGCAGCGCCGGGACAGGGGATTTATCCTACGAGCAGTACTTC. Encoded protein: CASSAGTGDLSYEQYF.

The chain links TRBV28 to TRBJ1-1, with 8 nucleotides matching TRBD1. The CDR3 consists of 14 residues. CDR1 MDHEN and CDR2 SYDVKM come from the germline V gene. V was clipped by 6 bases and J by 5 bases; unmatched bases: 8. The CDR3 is CASSSWTGRTEAFF. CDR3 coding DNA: TGTGCCAGCAGCTCATGGACAGGGCGAACTGAAGCTTTCTTT.

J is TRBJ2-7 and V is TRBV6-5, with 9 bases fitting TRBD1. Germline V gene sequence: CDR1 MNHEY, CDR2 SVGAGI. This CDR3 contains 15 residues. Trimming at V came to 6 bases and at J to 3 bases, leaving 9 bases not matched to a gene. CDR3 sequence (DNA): TGTGCCAGCAGACAACAGGGGGCTGGGGACTACGAGCAGTACTTC. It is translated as CASRQQGAGDYEQYF.

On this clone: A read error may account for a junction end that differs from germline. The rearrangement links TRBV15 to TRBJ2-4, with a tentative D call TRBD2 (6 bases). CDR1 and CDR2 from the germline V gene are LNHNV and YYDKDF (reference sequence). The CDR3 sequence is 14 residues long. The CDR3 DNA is TGTGCCACCAGCAGGGAGGGTACCAAAAACATTCGGTACTTC. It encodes CATSREGTKNIRYF.

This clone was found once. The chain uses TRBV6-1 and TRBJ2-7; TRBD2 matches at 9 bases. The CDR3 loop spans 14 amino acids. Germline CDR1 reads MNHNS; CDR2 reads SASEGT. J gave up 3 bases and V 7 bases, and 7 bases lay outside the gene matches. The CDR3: CASTLGLALYEQYF. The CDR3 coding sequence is TGTGCCAGCACCTTGGGACTAGCTCTCTACGAGCAGTACTTC.

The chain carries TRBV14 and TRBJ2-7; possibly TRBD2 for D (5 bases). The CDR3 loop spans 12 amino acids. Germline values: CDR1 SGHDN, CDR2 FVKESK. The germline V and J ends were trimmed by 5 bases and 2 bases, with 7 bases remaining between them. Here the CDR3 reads CASSSGTYEQYF. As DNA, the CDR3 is TGTGCCAGCAGCTCCGGGACCTACGAGCAGTACTTC.

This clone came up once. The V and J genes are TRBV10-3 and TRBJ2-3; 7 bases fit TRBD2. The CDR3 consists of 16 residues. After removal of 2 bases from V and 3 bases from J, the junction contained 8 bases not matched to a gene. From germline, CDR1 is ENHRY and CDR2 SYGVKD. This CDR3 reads CAISELLALATDTQYF. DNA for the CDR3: TGTGCCATCAGTGAGCTTTTGGCACTAGCGACAGATACGCAGTATTTT.

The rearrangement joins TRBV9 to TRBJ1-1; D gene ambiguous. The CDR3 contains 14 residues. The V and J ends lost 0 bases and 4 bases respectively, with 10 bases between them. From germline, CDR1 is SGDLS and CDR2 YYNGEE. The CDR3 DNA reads TGTGCCAGCAGCGTAGTTCGGGGATTCACTGAAGCTTTCTTT. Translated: CASSVVRGFTEAFF.

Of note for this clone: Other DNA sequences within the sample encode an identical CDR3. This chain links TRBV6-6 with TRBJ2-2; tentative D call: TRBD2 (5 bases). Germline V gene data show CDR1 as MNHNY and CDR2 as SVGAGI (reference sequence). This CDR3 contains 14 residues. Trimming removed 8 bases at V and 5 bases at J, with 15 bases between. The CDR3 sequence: CASRPITGTGELFF. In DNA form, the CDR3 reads TGTGCCAGCCGCCCTATTACGGGAACCGGGGAGCTGTTTTTT.

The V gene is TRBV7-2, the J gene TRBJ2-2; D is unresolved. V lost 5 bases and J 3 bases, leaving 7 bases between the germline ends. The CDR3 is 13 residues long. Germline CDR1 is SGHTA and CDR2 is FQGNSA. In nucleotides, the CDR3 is TGTGCCAGCAGCCTCGTCTACACCGGGGAGCTGTTTTTT. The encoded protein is CASSLVYTGELFF.

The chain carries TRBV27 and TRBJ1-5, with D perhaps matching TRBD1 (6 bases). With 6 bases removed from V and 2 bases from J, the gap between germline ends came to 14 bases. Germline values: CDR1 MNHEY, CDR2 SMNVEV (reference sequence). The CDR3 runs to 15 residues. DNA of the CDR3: TGTGCCAGCAGAAGTTTAGGGGGGGGCAATCAGCCCCAGCATTTT. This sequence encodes CASRSLGGGNQPQHF.

CDR3 in DNA: TGTGCCAGCAGCTTAGACTATTCCTACGAGCAGTACTTC. Encoded protein: CASSLDYSYEQYF. This rearrangement joins TRBV7-2 to TRBJ2-7, with unresolved D. V lost 1 base, J lost 1 base, and 5 bases lay in between. The CDR3 spans 13 residues. The V gene's germline CDR1 is SGHTA and CDR2 FQGNSA.

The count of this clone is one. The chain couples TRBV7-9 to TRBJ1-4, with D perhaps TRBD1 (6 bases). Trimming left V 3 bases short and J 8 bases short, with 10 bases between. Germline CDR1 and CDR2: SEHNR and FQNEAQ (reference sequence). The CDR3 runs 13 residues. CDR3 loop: CASSLLGGEKLFF. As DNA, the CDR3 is TGTGCCAGCAGCTTGTTAGGGGGAGAAAAACTGTTTTTT.

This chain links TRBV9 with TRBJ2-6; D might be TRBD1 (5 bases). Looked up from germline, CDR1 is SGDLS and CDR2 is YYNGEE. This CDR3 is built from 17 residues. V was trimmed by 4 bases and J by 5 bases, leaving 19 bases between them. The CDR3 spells CASSPRPQDMWANVLTF. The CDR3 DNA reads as TGTGCCAGCAGCCCCCGCCCTCAGGACATGTGGGCCAACGTCCTGACTTTC.